This TCR beta chain derives from a study of blood T cell repertoires in COVID-19. The overall study: Material from acute and convalescent COVID-19 was sourced from the United States, Italy and Spain.

CDR3 size: 13 residues. V lost 6 bases, J lost 4 bases, and 5 bases stayed unmatched. From germline, CDR1 is MDHEN and CDR2 SYDVKM. Produced via immunoSEQ multiplex PCR; TCRdb's table is partial and in-frame only. The sample yields 190,000 or so clones, around nine tenths seen once. V gene TRBV28 combines with J gene TRBJ1-2; TRBD1 matches 7 bases. The specimen was peripheral blood. This TCR was recovered from a woman between 18 and 29 years old who had recovered from COVID-19. CDR3 protein: CASSSTGAYGYTF. The CDR3 bases are TGTGCCAGCAGCAGTACAGGGGCCTATGGCTACACCTTC.